Below, 14 T cell receptor beta chains from the same sample are listed, as sequenced in a study of early T cells in non-severe SARS-CoV-2 infection. TCRdb analysed the 5' RACE reads with MiXCR anew, one entry per CDR3 protein. Of approximately 70,000 distinct CDR3 sequences listed, 9.5% to 15% are singletons. The sample taken for sequencing was whole blood. The receptors originated from an adult who was a healthcare worker with PCR-confirmed SARS-CoV-2 infection or an uninfected control (not recorded which).

This clonotype was counted at least ten times. The V gene is TRBV19, the J gene TRBJ1-5; the match to TRBD1 covers 7 bases. The germline CDR1 and CDR2 sequences are LNHDA and SQIVND (reference sequence). The V segment lost 5 bases and the J segment 1 base; nucleotides outside the gene matches: 2. The CDR3 spans 14 residues. Here the CDR3 reads CASSLQGSNQPQHF. Written as DNA, the CDR3 is TGTGCCAGTAGTTTACAGGGGAGCAATCAGCCCCAGCATTTT.

This clonotype has at least ten counts. The genes are TRBV6-2 or TRBV6-3 and TRBJ1-6; D is perhaps TRBD1 (6 bases). V dropped 6 bases and J dropped 0 bases, with 12 bases sitting between them. The CDR3 loop spans 16 amino acids. Germline V CDR1 and CDR2: MNHEY, SVGEGT. The CDR3 region is CASSPHRDSYNSPLHF. The CDR3 DNA sequence: TGTGCCAGCAGCCCGCACAGGGACTCCTATAATTCACCCCTCCACTTT.

This clonotype was picked up many times. The chain uses TRBV29-1 and TRBJ1-6; possibly TRBD1 for D (6 bases). Looked up from germline, CDR1 is SQVTM and CDR2 is ANQGSEA. V was cut by 5 bases and J by 7 bases, with 12 bases left in between. This CDR3 spans 13 amino acids. In nucleotides, the CDR3 is TGCAGCGTTAAGGACAGTTTAAATTCACCCCTCCACTTT. It codes for CSVKDSLNSPLHF.

Ten or more counts support this clonotype. The chain uses TRBV12-3 or TRBV12-4 and TRBJ2-3; TRBD2 aligns across 7 bases. J lost 1 base, V lost 3 bases, and 1 base had no gene match. This CDR3 is built from 14 residues. This CDR3 reads CASSFGGGTDTQYF. DNA of the CDR3: TGTGCCAGCAGTTTTGGGGGGGGCACAGATACGCAGTATTTT.

This clonotype was counted many times. The V and J genes are TRBV4-3 and TRBJ1-4; 11 nucleotides line up with TRBD1. CDR1 is LGHNA, CDR2 YSLEER, per germline. This CDR3 region has 14 residues. The junction had 2 bases not matched to a gene; V was cut back by 4 bases and J by 7 bases. DNA for the CDR3: TGCGCCAGCAGCCGGGGGACAGGGGGTGAAAAACTGTTTTTT. As protein: CASSRGTGGEKLFF.

This clonotype was observed at least ten times. The chain couples TRBV4-3 to TRBJ2-3, with D unclear. The CDR3 runs 16 residues. V lost 4 bases, J lost 2 bases, and 16 bases lay in between. Germline CDR1 and CDR2: LGHNA and YSLEER. In nucleotides, the CDR3 is TGCGCCAGCAGCCCCCGACGCACCCCGGACACAGATACGCAGTATTTT. Protein sequence: CASSPRRTPDTDTQYF.

In its sample, this clonotype was seen many times. CDR3 DNA: TGTGCCAGCAGCCCGGTGACCGACACAGATACGCAGTATTTT. It codes for CASSPVTDTDTQYF. The rearrangement links TRBV25-1 to TRBJ2-3; no clear D. The V end was cut by 6 bases, the J end by 2 bases, with 12 bases between. The CDR3 extends over 14 amino acids. CDR1 and CDR2 (germline): MGHDK, SYGVNS.

This clonotype was seen many times. The chain employs TRBV6-4 and TRBJ2-3, with TRBD1 identical over 10 bases. Unmatched junction bases numbered 0, after V lost 2 bases and J lost 4 bases. The CDR3 extends over 14 amino acids. Germline values: CDR1 MRHNA, CDR2 SNTAGT. This chain's CDR3 is CASSDGQGADTQYF. The CDR3 nucleotides are TGTGCCAGCAGTGACGGACAGGGGGCAGATACGCAGTATTTT.

This clonotype was recorded a few times. The gene calls are TRBV6-5 and TRBJ2-5; 9 nucleotides agree with TRBD1. Germline V gene data show CDR1 as MNHEY and CDR2 as SVGAGI. The CDR3 runs 16 residues. Trimming removed 5 bases from V and 0 bases from J; junction bases left unmatched: 7. CDR3 DNA: TGTGCCAGCAGTCGCGGCACAGGGGGCGACCAAGAGACCCAGTACTTC. Protein sequence: CASSRGTGGDQETQYF.

This clonotype was counted many times. The chain carries TRBV5-1 and TRBJ2-2; D is unresolved. Trimming removed 5 bases from V and 0 bases from J, with 11 bases in between. The CDR3 extends over 15 amino acids. Germline V lookup: CDR1 SGHRS, CDR2 YFSETQ. In nucleotides, the CDR3 is TGCGCCAGCAGAGCTATTCAAACGAACACCGGGGAGCTGTTTTTT. Protein sequence: CASRAIQTNTGELFF.

This clonotype was observed at least ten times. This sequence joins TRBV5-1 and TRBJ2-5; 9 nucleotides align to TRBD2. This CDR3 is 14 amino acids long. Looked up from germline, CDR1 is SGHRS and CDR2 is YFSETQ. The V segment lost 1 base and the J segment 7 bases; nucleotides outside the gene matches: 5. The CDR3 is CASSLPLAGSTQYF. The CDR3 nucleotides read TGCGCCAGCAGCTTGCCGCTAGCGGGGTCGACCCAGTACTTC. Supplemented by reference TRBV5-1 and TRBJ2-5, the full variable domain reads KAGVTQTPRYLIKTRGQQVTLSCSPISGHRSVSWYQQTPGQGLQFLFEYFSETQRNKGNFPGRFSGRQFSNSRSEMNVSTLELGDSALYLCASSLPLAGSTQYFGPGTRLLVL.

This clonotype has ten or more counts. This chain connects TRBV11-2 to TRBJ2-5; D not certain. V was trimmed by 6 bases and J by 0 bases, leaving 17 bases between them. CDR3 length: 16 residues. Looked up from germline, CDR1 is SGHAT and CDR2 is FQNNGV. CDR3 bases: TGTGCCAGCAGTTCATCCCAGGTTCCGTACCAAGAGACCCAGTACTTC. Protein product: CASSSSQVPYQETQYF.

The gene calls are TRBV11-2 and TRBJ1-1; no clear D gene. Trimming cost V 4 bases and J 1 base, with 10 bases left between them. The germline V gene has CDR1 SGHAT and CDR2 FQNNGV. The CDR3 sequence is 14 residues long. CDR3 coding DNA: TGTGCCAGCAGCTCCTGGCCTTCGAACACTGAAGCTTTCTTT. The encoded protein is CASSSWPSNTEAFF.

The chain combines TRBV7-2 with TRBJ2-3, with TRBD2 matching 8 bases. Looked up from germline, CDR1 is SGHTA and CDR2 is FQGNSA. V dropped 1 base and J dropped 6; count of bases not matched to a gene: 9. The CDR3 has 16 residues. In nucleotides, the CDR3 is TGTGCCAGCAGCTTAGTGGGCGCGGGGGGCAAGGATACGCAGTATTTT. This translates into CASSLVGAGGKDTQYF.